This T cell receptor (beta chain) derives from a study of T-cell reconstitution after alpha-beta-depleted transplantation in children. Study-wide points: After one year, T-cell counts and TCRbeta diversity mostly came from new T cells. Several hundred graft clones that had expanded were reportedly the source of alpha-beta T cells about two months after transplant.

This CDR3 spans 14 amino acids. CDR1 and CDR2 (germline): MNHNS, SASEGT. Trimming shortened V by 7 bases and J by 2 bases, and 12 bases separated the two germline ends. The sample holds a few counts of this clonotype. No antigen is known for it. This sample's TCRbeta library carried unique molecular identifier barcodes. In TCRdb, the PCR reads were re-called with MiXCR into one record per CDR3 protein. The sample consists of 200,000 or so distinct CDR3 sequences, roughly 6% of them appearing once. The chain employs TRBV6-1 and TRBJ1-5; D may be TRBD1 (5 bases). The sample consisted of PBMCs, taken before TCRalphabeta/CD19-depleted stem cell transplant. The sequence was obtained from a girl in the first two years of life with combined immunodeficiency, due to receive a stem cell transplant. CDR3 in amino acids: CASTNGGGNQPQHF. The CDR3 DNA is TGTGCCAGCACCAACGGGGGGGGCAATCAGCCCCAGCATTTT.